These 5 T cell receptor beta chains were all obtained from the same sample, sequenced in a study of shared clonotypes between healthy human individuals. The table came from immunoSEQ multiplex PCR; TCRdb's copy has only in-frame clones and leaves some out. The profile covers around 2.1 million clones, with around 93% appearing a single time and 1.5% to 2% taken by the ten largest. Naive CD8 cells comprised CD45RO-negative, CCR7-positively selected cells, excluding terminally differentiated effector memory CD45RA+ cells. Sequencing was carried out using naive CD8+ T cells from PBMCs. These receptors all come from a man aged 18 to 29 in good health. Some clones in this sample may be carry-over from other donors' samples.

J is TRBJ2-2 and V is TRBV9; 9 nucleotides line up with TRBD2. Trimming took 0 bases from V and 3 from J; bases not matched to a gene: 3. CDR3 length: 16 residues. Germline V CDR1 and CDR2: SGDLS, YYNGEE. CDR3 region: CASSVGRLADTGELFF. CDR3 in DNA: TGTGCCAGCAGCGTAGGGAGACTAGCGGACACCGGGGAGCTGTTTTTT.

The CDR3 coding sequence is TGTGCCAGCAGCACAGGGACAGACAGGGCGGATGGCTACACCTTC. It specifies CASSTGTDRADGYTF. This rearrangement joins TRBV7-9 to TRBJ1-2; 7 bases align to TRBD1. Per the germline V gene, CDR1 is SEHNR and CDR2 is FQNEAQ (reference sequence). The CDR3 runs 15 residues. The trim removed 5 bases at V and 6 bases at J, leaving 12 bases unmatched. Together with reference TRBV7-9 and TRBJ1-2, the CDR3 gives the full variable domain: DTGVSQNPRHKITKRGQNVTFRCDPISEHNRLYWYRQTLGQGPEFLTYFQNEAQLEKSRLLSDRFSAERPKGSFSTLEIQRTEQGDSAMYLCASSTGTDRADGYTFGSGTRLTVV.

The chain carries TRBV6-6 and TRBJ1-5; 7 bases agree with TRBD1. Per the germline V gene, CDR1 is MNHNY and CDR2 is SVGAGI (reference sequence). Trimming at V came to 7 bases and at J to 1 base, leaving 4 bases not matched to a gene. The CDR3 has 14 residues. The CDR3 loop is CASTDRESNQPQHF. CDR3 bases: TGTGCCAGCACCGACAGGGAGAGCAATCAGCCCCAGCATTTT.

The chain recombines TRBV28 with TRBJ1-5, with 7 bases fitting TRBD1. CDR1 MDHEN and CDR2 SYDVKM come from the germline V gene. The CDR3 contains 18 residues. Germline trimming cut 2 bases from V and 1 base from J; bases unmatched to any gene: 11. The CDR3 sequence is CASSLLTGVGESNQPQHF. The DNA for the CDR3 is TGTGCCAGCAGTTTACTCACAGGGGTGGGAGAGAGCAATCAGCCCCAGCATTTT.

This chain connects TRBV7-2 to TRBJ2-1; the match to TRBD2 covers 8 bases. The germline gives CDR1 SGHTA, CDR2 FQGNSA. The CDR3 spans 18 residues. V was clipped by 1 base and J by 1 base; unmatched bases: 9. The CDR3 loop reads CASSLGLASIRSYNEQFF. Here the CDR3 DNA reads TGTGCCAGCAGCTTAGGACTAGCGTCGATCCGATCCTACAATGAGCAGTTCTTC.